Listed below are T cell receptor beta chains from one sample, sequenced in a study of cytomegalovirus exposure and HLA in healthy donors. Clones were sequenced by immunoSEQ multiplex PCR, and TCRdb holds only the in-frame ones, with some missing. The sample has some 110,000 clones, approximately 70% seen once; the top ten hold approximately 0.9%. Material: PBMCs. These receptors were taken from a woman aged 25 to 39 in good health and CMV-seronegative. CDR3s include the opening cysteine and the closing phenylalanine or tryptophan. Each record gives: J gene, clone size, V gene, D gene, CDR3 DNA, CDR3 protein. The D gene is left open where the match is weak. A clone size is listed for some rows: how often the clone was seen (once, few, many), or a class if it is expanded.

>TRBJ2-7|once|TRBV6-5|TRBD1
TGTGCCAGCAGTTCGGACAGGACAGCTACCTACGAGCAGTACTTC
CASSSDRTATYEQYF
>TRBJ1-2|.|TRBV29-1|TRBD1
TGCAGCGTTGAAGGGACGACAGGGTCCGGCTACACCTTC
CSVEGTTGSGYTF
>TRBJ2-1|.|TRBV7-3|TRBD1
TGTGCCAGCAGCTTAGACAGGGGCTCCTACAATGAGCAGTTCTTC
CASSLDRGSYNEQFF
>TRBJ1-2|once|TRBV5-6|TRBD1
TGTGCCAGCAGCAAATTGGGACAGGCCCCCGGAGGCTACACCTTC
CASSKLGQAPGGYTF
>TRBJ1-1|.|TRBV6-1|TRBD1
TGTGCCAGCACGCCAGGGGGAATGAGTGAAGCTTTCTTT
CASTPGGMSEAFF
>TRBJ2-3|.|TRBV7-8|TRBD2
TGTGCCAGCAGGGGGACTAGCGGGGGGGGAGATACGCAGTATTTT
CASRGTSGGGDTQYF
>TRBJ1-2|.|TRBV5-5|.
TGTGCCAGCAGCCAAAGTAAGAAAGCCAACTACACCTTC
CASSQSKKANYTF
>TRBJ2-5|.|TRBV25-1|TRBD2
TGTGCCAGCGGGCGACTAGCGGGACCGAGGGAGACCCAGTACTTC
CASGRLAGPRETQYF
>TRBJ2-2|few|TRBV5-1|TRBD1
TGCGCCAGCAGCACGGGGACAGGGGACACCGGGGAGCTGTTTTTT
CASSTGTGDTGELFF
>TRBJ2-5|.|TRBV7-9|.
TGTGCCAGCAGCTTAGTAGGCCCAGGGTCAGAGACCCAGTACTTC
CASSLVGPGSETQYF
>TRBJ2-7|.|TRBV5-1|TRBD1
TGCGCCAGCAGCTCATCTCCTCGGGGACAGGGGGCGTGGGAGCAGTACTTC
CASSSSPRGQGAWEQYF
>TRBJ1-3|.|TRBV7-9|TRBD1
TGTGCCAGCAGCTCAATAAGACAGGGGAGAGCTGGAAACACCATATATTTT
CASSSIRQGRAGNTIYF
>TRBJ2-4|.|TRBV11-3|.
TGTGCCAGCAGCTTTAGCGTAACTCTAGCCAAAAACATTCAGTACTTC
CASSFSVTLAKNIQYF
>TRBJ1-2|.|TRBV6-5|.
TGTGCCAGCAGACCGACAGGAACAGACTATGGCTACACCTTC
CASRPTGTDYGYTF
>TRBJ1-2|.|TRBV7-9|.
TGTGCCAGCAGCTTACCGGGAGAAAACTATGGCTACACCTTC
CASSLPGENYGYTF
>TRBJ1-1|few|TRBV30|.
TGTGCCTGGAGTGTACGGGGTGAAGCTTTCTTT
CAWSVRGEAFF
>TRBJ2-2|.|TRBV7-7|.
TGTGCTAGCAGCTTAGGCGGGACAGACACCGGGGAGCTGTTTTTT
CASSLGGTDTGELFF
>TRBJ1-2|.|TRBV9|.
TGTGCCAGCAGCGTCGAACCAGGACTAGCCCGGGGTGGCTACACCTTC
CASSVEPGLARGGYTF
>TRBJ1-4|.|TRBV5-6|.
TGTGCCAGCAGCCCCGGGTCACTAGGCGAAAAACTGTTTTTT
CASSPGSLGEKLFF
>TRBJ2-2|.|TRBV2|.
TGTGCCAGCAGCGAAAGGAGGACCGGGGAGCTGTTTTTT
CASSERRTGELFF
>TRBJ1-2|.|TRBV30|.
TGTGCCTGGAGTTTTTCGACAGCTCCCCAAGGCTACACCTTC
CAWSFSTAPQGYTF
>TRBJ1-3|.|TRBV5-1|.
TGCGCCAGCAGGGACGGGGACTCTGGAAACACCATATATTTT
CASRDGDSGNTIYF
>TRBJ2-5|.|TRBV30|.
TGTGCCTGGAACAACGGGGGTTGGAAAGAGACCCAGTACTTC
CAWNNGGWKETQYF
>TRBJ2-6|.|TRBV5-1|.
TGCGCCAGCAGCTTCCAGACAGCTTCCTCTGGGGCCAACGTCCTGACTTTC
CASSFQTASSGANVLTF
>TRBJ1-5|.|TRBV30|.
TGTGCCTGGAGTGACAGGGCCTATCAGCCCCAGCATTTT
CAWSDRAYQPQHF
>TRBJ2-7|.|TRBV9|TRBD1
TGTGCCAGCAGCGTAGGGACAGGGGGAACAGGGCAGTACTTC
CASSVGTGGTGQYF